Below are 11 T cell receptor beta chains sequenced from a single sample in a study of blood T cells in healthy people across ages. A J-beta primer mix and a sample-barcoded 5' primer were used in a second PCR of about 7 to 11 cycles. TCRdb recomputed calls from the 5' RACE reads with MiXCR, one row per CDR3 protein. In the table there are 920,000 or so distinct CDR3 sequences, 40% to 55% of which are singletons. The material sequenced was blood. These TCRs come from a woman aged 55-70 years in good health.

This clonotype was detected a few times. The chain uses TRBV7-9 and TRBJ2-3, with D tentatively TRBD2 (6 bases). The V end lost 2 bases, the J end lost 4 bases, and 10 bases lay between the germline ends. CDR3 length: 14 residues. Germline loops: CDR1 SEHNR, CDR2 FQNEAQ (reference sequence). Here the CDR3 reads CASSLSREADTQYF. The CDR3 coding sequence is TGTGCCAGCAGCTTAAGCAGGGAGGCAGATACGCAGTATTTT. Drawing the rest from reference TRBV7-9 and TRBJ2-3, the complete variable domain is DTGVSQNPRHKITKRGQNVTFRCDPISEHNRLYWYRQTLGQGPEFLTYFQNEAQLEKSRLLSDRFSAERPKGSFSTLEIQRTEQGDSAMYLCASSLSREADTQYFGPGTRLTVL.

The rearrangement uses TRBV5-1 and TRBJ1-2; tentative D call: TRBD1 (6 bases). The V end lost 4 bases, the J end lost 4 bases, and 11 bases lay between the germline ends. The CDR3 has 13 amino acids. CDR1 SGHRS and CDR2 YFSETQ come from the germline V gene. CDR3 bases: TGCGCCAGCAGCCCCGAGGGGGGCTATGGCTACACCTTC. Translating it yields CASSPEGGYGYTF.

On this clonotype itself: Compared with germline, one end of the junction differs, possibly owing to a read error. The chain combines TRBV5-1 with TRBJ2-5; D possibly corresponds to TRBD1 (5 bases). The CDR3 runs 13 residues. The V gene's germline CDR1 is SGHRS and CDR2 YFSETQ. The CDR3 DNA reads TGCGCCAGCAGCTTGGCAGGGATGGAGACCCCGTACTTC. Its translation is CASSLAGMETPYF.

The CDR3 DNA is TGTGCCAGCTCAACCTATAATTCACCCCTCCACTTT. Its protein is CASSTYNSPLHF. The rearrangement links TRBV18 to TRBJ1-6; no clear D gene. The CDR3 totals 12 residues. Deletions cut 5 bases from V and 2 bases from J, with 1 base between. Germline V gene lookup returns CDR1 KGHSH and CDR2 LQKENI.

V gene TRBV20-1 combines with J gene TRBJ2-5; perhaps TRBD1 as D (6 bases). This CDR3 has 15 residues. Germline V gene data show CDR1 as DFQATT and CDR2 as SNEGSKA (reference sequence). V lost 3 bases and J 3 bases, leaving 17 bases between the germline ends. CDR3 in amino acids: CSASLPPGAEETQYF. The CDR3 DNA sequence: TGCAGTGCTAGTCTGCCGCCAGGGGCGGAAGAGACCCAGTACTTC.

This clonotype showed up many times. The J gene is TRBJ2-5, the V gene TRBV7-8, with D perhaps matching TRBD1 or TRBD2 (5 bases each). Trimming stripped 2 bases from V and 4 bases from J, with 11 bases between. Per germline, CDR1 SGHVS and CDR2 FQNEAQ. The CDR3 length is 14 residues. Written as DNA, the CDR3 is TGTGCCAGCAGCTTATCAGCTGGGGGAGAGACCCAGTACTTC. This gives the protein CASSLSAGGETQYF.

The chain uses TRBV16 and TRBJ2-1; tentative D call: TRBD2 (6 bases). CDR1 is KGHSY and CDR2 is FQNENV in the germline V gene. This CDR3 contains 17 residues. V lost 0 bases and J lost 11, with 23 bases in between. The CDR3 sequence: CASSQSPPSTSLTKQFF. DNA for the CDR3: TGTGCCAGCAGCCAATCTCCCCCGTCAACTAGCTTAACTAAGCAGTTCTTC.

This clonotype has just a few counts. The chain uses TRBV12-3 or TRBV12-4 and TRBJ2-5; D may be TRBD1 or TRBD2 (5 bases each). V was clipped by 6 bases and J by 5 bases, with 22 bases between them. CDR3 size: 16 residues. The CDR3 sequence is CASSPRGRLLPETQYF. CDR3 sequence (DNA): TGTGCCAGCAGCCCCCGGGGACGGCTTCTCCCTGAGACCCAGTACTTC.

The count of this clonotype is one. The chain uses TRBV28 and TRBJ2-3, with 12 bases matching TRBD2. The CDR3 has 16 residues. Germline V lookup: CDR1 MDHEN, CDR2 SYDVKM. V trimming: 6 bases; J trimming: 3 bases; junction bases outside the gene matches: 7. The CDR3 loop reads CASSSRLAGETDTQYF. In DNA, the CDR3 is TGTGCCAGCAGCTCCAGACTAGCGGGAGAAACAGATACGCAGTATTTT.

The J gene is TRBJ2-1, the V gene TRBV5-1; the match to TRBD2 covers 11 bases. Losses at the gene ends were 7 bases for V and 8 bases for J; bases not matched to a gene: 17. CDR1 and CDR2 (germline): SGHRS, YFSETQ. The CDR3 runs 17 residues. The CDR3 bases are TGCGCCAGCGTCCCGGGACTAGCGGAACCTTCGGGCGATGAGCAGTTCTTC. The encoded protein is CASVPGLAEPSGDEQFF.

This clonotype was counted many times. The chain employs TRBV27 and TRBJ2-7; the D gene is possibly TRBD2 (7 bases). Trimming pared 3 bases from V and 0 bases from J, leaving 12 bases between. Germline loops: CDR1 MNHEY, CDR2 SMNVEV (reference sequence). CDR3 size: 15 residues. The CDR3 is CASSLGGGYSYEQYF. The CDR3 DNA is TGTGCCAGCAGTTTGGGAGGGGGGTACTCCTACGAGCAGTACTTC.